This TCR beta chain emerged from a study of OX40 agonist ivuxolimab in advanced cancers. As for the study in general: Patients receiving dose escalation had hepatocellular carcinoma, melanoma, renal cell or head and neck cancer. Study-level points and caveats: Researchers report that CD8+ T cells had, on average, more expanded clones than CD4+.

Of note for this clone: The target antigen is unknown.

Produced via immunoSEQ multiplex PCR; TCRdb's table is partial and in-frame only. The repertoire consists of 50,000 to 70,000 clones, with more than 80% occurring once and the leading ten covering 0.95% to 1.5%. This CDR3 has 14 amino acids. V was shortened by 0 bases and J by 0 bases, with 3 bases between the two germline ends. CDR1 MNHEY and CDR2 SVGAGI come from the germline V gene. The sample consisted of CD4+ or CD8+ T cells sorted from blood, taken in a trial of the OX40 agonist ivuxolimab. This receptor was identified in an adult with an advanced solid tumor such as melanoma, head and neck, liver or kidney cancer. The chain joins TRBV6-5 to TRBJ1-3; D unclear. The CDR3 sequence: CASSYSDSGNTIYF. For the CDR3, the DNA is TGTGCCAGCAGTTACTCAGACTCTGGAAACACCATATATTTT.